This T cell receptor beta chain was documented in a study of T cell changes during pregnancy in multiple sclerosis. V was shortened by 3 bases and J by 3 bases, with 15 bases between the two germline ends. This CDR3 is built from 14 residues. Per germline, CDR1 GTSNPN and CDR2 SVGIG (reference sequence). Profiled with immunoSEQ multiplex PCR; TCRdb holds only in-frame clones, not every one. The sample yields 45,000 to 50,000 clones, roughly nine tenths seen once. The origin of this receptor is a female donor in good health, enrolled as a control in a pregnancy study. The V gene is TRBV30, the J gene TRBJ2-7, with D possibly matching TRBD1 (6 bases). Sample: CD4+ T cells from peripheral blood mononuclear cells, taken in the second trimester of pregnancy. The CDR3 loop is CAWRVPGALYEQYF. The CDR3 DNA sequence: TGTGCCTGGAGAGTTCCAGGGGCTCTCTACGAGCAGTACTTC.